This T cell receptor (beta chain) was observed in a study of cytomegalovirus exposure and HLA in healthy donors. Overall study context: Ancestry clustering placed around four fifths of 350 to 500 genotyped donors in the Caucasian-associated cluster.

As to this clone: Antigen unknown.

Looked up from germline, CDR1 is SGHRS and CDR2 is YFSETQ. Trimming removed 4 bases at V and 6 bases at J, with 13 bases between. The CDR3 runs 13 residues. Overall study findings and caveats: Sequence variants that were highly shared formed a cluster that was likely a sequencing artifact. In an earlier analysis, most TCR beta V segments were productive about 87% or about 30% of the time. In a later analysis, V- and J-gene trimming of beta chains associated with a DCLRE1C missense variant, replicated independently.

Amplification used 60 Vbeta primers and 13 Jbeta primers. Assay: immunoSEQ multiplex PCR; the TCRdb copy retains only in-frame clones and omits some. The sample shows about 120,000 clones, about 80% of them seen only once. The sequence came from a human donor in good health. The genes are TRBV5-1 and TRBJ1-1, with TRBD1 as a possible D gene (5 bases). The source material was PBMCs. The CDR3 DNA is TGCGCCAGCAGCGAATACAGGAGGGCTGAAGCTTTCTTT. Translated: CASSEYRRAEAFF.